The clone carrying this T cell receptor beta chain occurred a few times. Its antigen is unknown. The individuals who served as donors were healthy Caucasians living in Russia, aged about 6 to 95. In each sample, at least 6 million PBMCs were isolated. The germline V gene has CDR1 LGHDT and CDR2 YNNKEL (reference sequence). V dropped 1 base and J dropped 8 bases, with 6 bases sitting between them. The CDR3 runs 12 residues. This specimen comes from a study of blood T cells in healthy people across ages. PCR was performed a second time for about 7 to 11 cycles using a sample-barcoded 5' primer and a J-beta primer mix. The template-switch adaptor, which had 12 random nucleotides, put a tag on each cDNA molecule. One entry per CDR3 protein, called by TCRdb with MiXCR from the 5' RACE reads. The sample records fewer than 900,000 distinct CDR3 sequences, roughly 50% being singletons. Study observations and caveats: TCR beta diversity per million T cells fell roughly linearly with age.

J is TRBJ2-1 and V is TRBV3-1; D is unclear. The source material was blood. The TCR sequence derives from a woman aged 60-70 years in good health. CDR3 sequence (DNA): TGTGCCAGCAGCCAAGTTGACGATGAGCAGTTCTTC. It translates to CASSQVDDEQFF.